This T cell receptor beta chain was documented in a study of shared clonotypes between healthy human individuals. Study-level background: Three plates each covered CD4 naive and memory; CD8 naive two, CD8 memory one. Study-level findings and limits: The rarefaction results pointed to incomplete sorted-subset sequencing despite large depth.

For this clone: No antigen is known for it.

Original analysis: Without quality scores, immunoSEQ junctional reads could not be filtered like full-length reads. Sequencing was performed with immunoSEQ multiplex PCR; in TCRdb, only in-frame clones are kept and a portion is missing. V and J calls and clone size are as listed in that table; D and trimming were resolved from the DNA. The table includes hundreds of thousands of clones, about 73% detected once. The length of the CDR3 is 16 residues. The V and J ends lost 5 bases and 6 bases, in that order; junction bases with no gene match: 11. Germline assignment: CDR1 MGHDK and CDR2 SYGVNS. The sequenced sample consisted of memory CD4+ T cells sorted from blood. The subset was: CD45RA-negative fraction. The source is a man in his thirties or forties in good health. The J gene is TRBJ2-1, the V gene TRBV25-1, with 9 positions matching TRBD2. The CDR3 protein is CASSPSGGRAFNEQFF. In DNA, the CDR3 is TGTGCCAGCAGTCCATCTGGCGGGAGGGCCTTCAATGAGCAGTTCTTC.